Shown below are 32 T cell receptor beta chains from a single sample sequenced in a study of shared T cell receptors in the human thymus. The method was immunoSEQ multiplex PCR; TCRdb's version includes in-frame clones alone and lacks a portion of them. The sample contains 540,000 or so clones, approximately 78% of which appear only once. These records were also assigned to another study, of human thymus T cells.

The sequencing input was thymocytes. The source of these receptors is a boy under three years old with a congenital heart defect.

The genes are TRBV4-3 and TRBJ2-7, with 9 bases matching TRBD1. The CDR3 loop spans 16 amino acids. The germline V gene has CDR1 LGHNA and CDR2 YSLEER. V lost 1 base and J lost 2; bases outside the gene matches: 6. The CDR3 DNA sequence: TGCGCCAGCAGCCAAGTCCGGGACAGGGTAGCCTACGAGCAGTACTTC. Translating gives CASSQVRDRVAYEQYF.

The rearrangement links TRBV18 to TRBJ2-1, with D perhaps matching TRBD1 (6 bases). Germline CDR1 KGHSH, CDR2 LQKENI. The CDR3 covers 14 residues. V lost 4 bases to trimming and J lost 7 bases, with 14 bases between them. DNA of the CDR3: TGTGCCAGCTCACACTCCACAGGGTGGAATGAGCAGTTCTTC. This translates into CASSHSTGWNEQFF.

This sequence joins TRBV6-1 and TRBJ1-5, with D perhaps matching TRBD1 (6 bases). The V end was cut by 5 bases, the J end by 7 bases, with 15 bases between. Germline lookup yields CDR1 MNHNS and CDR2 SASEGT. The CDR3 loop spans 14 amino acids. CDR3 sequence reads: CASSPGGHRQPQHF. The CDR3 DNA is TGTGCCAGCAGTCCGGGGGGACACAGGCAGCCCCAGCATTTT.

The V gene is TRBV27, the J gene TRBJ2-1, with 9 bases lining up with TRBD2. V dropped 2 bases and J dropped 4; count of bases not matched to a gene: 9. Germline CDR1 is MNHEY and CDR2 is SMNVEV (reference sequence). CDR3 size: 17 residues. Here the CDR3 DNA reads TGTGCCAGCAGTTTACTGCGGCTAGCGGGATCTTACAATGAGCAGTTCTTC. It specifies CASSLLRLAGSYNEQFF.

This clone is a singleton in its sample. V gene TRBV27 combines with J gene TRBJ2-1, with 7 positions matching TRBD2. The CDR3 has 16 amino acids. The ends lost 3 bases at V and 6 bases at J; junction bases unmatched: 11. The germline CDR1 and CDR2 sequences are MNHEY and SMNVEV (reference sequence). The CDR3 is CASSLGMGGPFNEQFF. CDR3 DNA: TGTGCCAGCAGTTTGGGTATGGGAGGGCCCTTCAATGAGCAGTTCTTC.

Details on this clone: Other DNA variants within this sample encode the same CDR3. The chain links TRBV27 to TRBJ2-1; 11 nucleotides align to TRBD2. After removal of 3 bases from V and 3 bases from J, the junction contained 4 bases not matched to a gene. The V gene's germline CDR1 is MNHEY and CDR2 SMNVEV (reference sequence). The CDR3 sequence is 16 residues long. CDR3 in amino acids: CASSFPTSGSYNEQFF. CDR3 in DNA: TGTGCCAGCAGTTTCCCCACTAGCGGGAGCTACAATGAGCAGTTCTTC.

The V call is TRBV10-3, the J call TRBJ2-1; a possible D gene is TRBD1 (5 bases). Germline V gene lookup returns CDR1 ENHRY and CDR2 SYGVKD. The CDR3 totals 13 residues. V lost 0 bases and J 8 bases, leaving 8 bases between the germline ends. Written as DNA, the CDR3 is TGTGCCATCAGTGAGTCAATCAGGGATGAGCAGTTCTTC. Residues: CAISESIRDEQFF.

The chain uses TRBV7-2 and TRBJ2-1; 7 positions match TRBD1. From germline, CDR1 is SGHTA and CDR2 FQGNSA. The CDR3 has 16 residues. The J segment lost 3 bases and the V segment lost 5 bases, leaving 10 bases of the junction unmatched. CDR3 loop: CASSGYRDSHYNEQFF. The CDR3 region has the DNA TGTGCCAGCAGCGGCTACCGGGACAGCCACTACAATGAGCAGTTCTTC.

The sample holds one count of this clone. The rearrangement uses TRBV23-1 and TRBJ2-1, with a weak D call TRBD1 (5 bases). TRBV23-1 is sorted into the ORF group, with uncertain function. V lost 7 bases, J lost 8 bases, and 21 bases lay in between. The CDR3 has 15 residues. The CDR3 is CASTPDQWVGDEQFF. The CDR3 nucleotides are TGCGCCAGCACCCCTGACCAATGGGTAGGGGATGAGCAGTTCTTC.

The J gene is TRBJ2-1, the V gene TRBV11-2; D gene unclear. Germline CDR1 is SGHAT and CDR2 is FQNNGV. V shed 1 base and J shed 0 bases, with 13 bases lying between them. The CDR3 runs to 17 residues. The CDR3 here is CASSLGAFRVSYNEQFF. CDR3 in DNA: TGTGCCAGCAGCTTAGGGGCGTTTCGAGTCTCCTACAATGAGCAGTTCTTC.

The V call is TRBV6-5, the J call TRBJ1-1; the D gene is possibly TRBD1 (5 bases). In germline, CDR1 is MNHEY, CDR2 SVGAGI. Trimming cost V 6 bases and J 2 bases, with 10 bases left between them. CDR3 length equals 13 residues. The CDR3 loop reads CASRPGSNTEAFF. The CDR3 nucleotides read TGTGCCAGCAGGCCAGGGTCCAACACTGAAGCTTTCTTT.

The chain employs TRBV10-1 and TRBJ2-1; maybe TRBD2 (6 bases). Germline CDR1 and CDR2: WNHNN and SYGVQD (reference sequence). With 9 bases removed from V and 12 bases from J, the gap between germline ends came to 30 bases. The CDR3 length is 16 residues. The CDR3 DNA sequence: TGCGCCAGAGGACCGTCTCTTAGCGGCGGCCACGGCCCGCAGTTCTTC. The encoded protein is CARGPSLSGGHGPQFF.

The rearrangement links TRBV5-8 to TRBJ1-5, with TRBD1 as a possible D gene (6 bases). V lost 4 bases, J lost 7 bases, and 24 bases lay in between. The CDR3 loop spans 17 amino acids. The V gene's germline CDR1 is SGHTS and CDR2 YDEGEE. The chain's CDR3 is CASSQSKPTGNGQPQHF. The CDR3 region has the DNA TGTGCCAGCAGCCAAAGCAAACCTACAGGGAACGGCCAGCCCCAGCATTTT.

The chain employs TRBV4-3 and TRBJ2-2; D may be TRBD1 (5 bases). V was pared by 0 bases and J by 0 bases, with 11 bases between. The CDR3 loop spans 17 amino acids. The germline gives CDR1 LGHNA, CDR2 YSLEER. CDR3 coding DNA: TGCGCCAGCAGCCAAGATTTAGGACAAACGAACACCGGGGAGCTGTTTTTT. Translated: CASSQDLGQTNTGELFF.

The chain recombines TRBV5-1 with TRBJ2-7; the D is unclear. This CDR3 has 15 amino acids. In germline, CDR1 is SGHRS, CDR2 YFSETQ. V shed 2 bases and J shed 0 bases, with 12 bases lying between them. The CDR3: CASSFLGYSSYEQYF. The CDR3 DNA reads TGCGCCAGCAGCTTTCTCGGCTACAGCTCCTACGAGCAGTACTTC.

The genes are TRBV5-4 and TRBJ2-2; 7 nucleotides align to TRBD2. Per germline, CDR1 SGHNT and CDR2 YYREEE (reference sequence). The CDR3 contains 17 residues. V trimming: 6 bases; J trimming: 1 base; junction bases outside the gene matches: 12. The DNA for the CDR3 is TGTGCCAGCACCACCGGCCCAAGCGGGGAGAACACCGGGGAGCTGTTTTTT. Residues: CASTTGPSGENTGELFF.

V gene TRBV14 combines with J gene TRBJ2-7; 10 nucleotides agree with TRBD2. Per germline, CDR1 SGHDN and CDR2 FVKESK. V was pared by 5 bases and J by 0 bases, with 10 bases of the junction left unmatched. The length of the CDR3 is 17 residues. DNA of the CDR3: TGTGCCAGCAGCGTGACTAGCGGGTCGCCTACCTCCTACGAGCAGTACTTC. Its translation: CASSVTSGSPTSYEQYF.

This clone was counted only a few times. The chain carries TRBV15 and TRBJ2-5, with D maybe TRBD1 (6 bases). The CDR3 consists of 17 residues. Trimming shortened V by 5 bases and J by 3 bases, and 22 bases separated the two germline ends. Germline lookup yields CDR1 LNHNV and CDR2 YYDKDF (reference sequence). CDR3 sequence reads: CATSHRDKQGGKETQYF. CDR3 sequence (DNA): TGTGCCACCAGCCACCGGGACAAACAAGGTGGGAAAGAGACCCAGTACTTC.

CDR3 residues: CASVSPGQGIGDGNEQYF. In nucleotides, the CDR3 is TGTGCCAGCGTTTCGCCGGGACAGGGGATTGGAGATGGAAACGAGCAGTACTTC. The V gene is TRBV25-1, the J gene TRBJ2-7; TRBD1 aligns across 10 bases. The CDR3 runs 18 residues. Germline V gene data show CDR1 as MGHDK and CDR2 as SYGVNS. Germline trimming cut 8 bases from V and 5 bases from J; bases unmatched to any gene: 21.

This chain uses TRBV5-1 with TRBJ2-1, with no clear D. The V gene's germline CDR1 is SGHRS and CDR2 YFSETQ. V lost 0 bases to trimming and J lost 7 bases, with 8 bases between them. The CDR3 sequence is 13 residues long. The CDR3 region has the DNA TGCGCCAGCAGCTTGGCTCCCTCTAATGAGCAGTTCTTC. It encodes CASSLAPSNEQFF.

J is TRBJ1-4 and V is TRBV5-1; D may be TRBD1 (6 bases). Trimming pared 0 bases from V and 6 bases from J, leaving 12 bases between. Looked up from germline, CDR1 is SGHRS and CDR2 is YFSETQ. This CDR3 has 15 residues. In nucleotides, the CDR3 is TGCGCCAGCAGCTTGGGGCAGGGGCAGGATGAAAAACTGTTTTTT. Its protein product is CASSLGQGQDEKLFF.

The V and J genes are TRBV7-2 and TRBJ2-1; 10 bases map to TRBD2. The junction had 6 bases not matched to a gene; V was cut back by 2 bases and J by 8 bases. The V gene's germline CDR1 is SGHTA and CDR2 FQGNSA. The CDR3 covers 15 residues. In DNA, the CDR3 is TGTGCCAGCAGCTTATGGGTAGCGGGAGGCCATGAGCAGTTCTTC. It translates to CASSLWVAGGHEQFF.

The CDR3 is CASSHSGTTTGELFF. As DNA, the CDR3 is TGTGCCAGCAGCCACTCCGGGACAACTACCGGGGAGCTGTTTTTT. The gene calls are TRBV6-5 and TRBJ2-2; possible D gene TRBD1, 6 bases. CDR3 size: 15 residues. Germline V CDR1 and CDR2: MNHEY, SVGAGI. With 6 bases removed from V and 5 bases from J, the gap between germline ends came to 16 bases.

CDR3 amino acids: CASSLAGGAGRDTEAFF. The CDR3 region has the DNA TGTGCCAGCAGCTTGGCAGGGGGCGCCGGCAGGGACACTGAAGCTTTCTTT. V gene TRBV5-5 combines with J gene TRBJ1-1; 8 bases fit TRBD1. Germline lookup yields CDR1 SGHKS and CDR2 YYEKEE (reference sequence). Unmatched junction bases numbered 10, after V lost 0 bases and J lost 3 bases. This CDR3 comprises 17 residues.

This clone has a single count. The chain links TRBV2 to TRBJ1-1; D ambiguous. Trimming left V 6 bases short and J 2 bases short, with 25 bases between. This CDR3 spans 18 amino acids. CDR1 SNHLY and CDR2 FYNNEI come from the germline V gene. The CDR3 DNA follows: TGTGCCAGCAGCTTAAATAAGTCCAGACATCTTTTAAACACTGAAGCTTTCTTT. It specifies CASSLNKSRHLLNTEAFF.

The J gene is TRBJ2-1, the V gene TRBV25-1; a weak D match, TRBD2 (5 bases). The length of the CDR3 is 11 residues. Trimming pared 9 bases from V and 10 bases from J, leaving 13 bases between. In germline, CDR1 is MGHDK, CDR2 SYGVNS. CDR3 sequence (DNA): TGTGCCAGAGCATCTAGGAGGGAGCAGTTCTTC. It specifies CARASRREQFF.

The V and J genes are TRBV19 and TRBJ2-1, with TRBD2 matching over 8 bases. CDR3 size: 20 residues. The V segment lost 7 bases and the J segment 3 bases; nucleotides outside the gene matches: 23. The germline gives CDR1 LNHDA, CDR2 SQIVND (reference sequence). CDR3 in DNA: TGTGCCAGTATAAGCGGCACTAGCGGCCAAAAAGGGAAGGGCTACAATGAGCAGTTCTTC. It codes for CASISGTSGQKGKGYNEQFF.

The chain joins TRBV4-1 to TRBJ2-7; 7 bases map to TRBD2. Trimming cost V 0 bases and J 4 bases; bases outside gene matches: 15. The CDR3 is 18 residues long. Germline-derived CDR1 and CDR2 are MGHRA and YSYEKL. The DNA of the CDR3 is TGCGCCAGCAGCCAAGATAGGTCGGGAGGTGTCCTAGGGTACGAGCAGTACTTC. Protein product: CASSQDRSGGVLGYEQYF.

This clone has only a few counts. V gene TRBV4-3 combines with J gene TRBJ2-7; 8 bases match TRBD1. This CDR3 region has 19 residues. V was pared by 4 bases and J by 0 bases, with 17 bases of the junction left unmatched. Germline CDR1 reads LGHNA; CDR2 reads YSLEER. CDR3 in amino acids: CASSPNRQGKVAVSYEQYF. CDR3 sequence (DNA): TGCGCCAGCAGCCCAAACCGACAGGGGAAGGTAGCGGTCTCCTACGAGCAGTACTTC.

The V and J genes are TRBV6-7 and TRBJ2-7; TRBD2 matches 7 bases. TRBV6-7 is filed as an ORF, its function uncertain. V gave up 1 base and J gave up 3 bases; unmatched junction bases: 15. The CDR3 runs 18 residues. In nucleotides, the CDR3 is TGTGCCAGCAGTTACTGTCCAGCGGGCGGGAGAATAAGCTACGAGCAGTACTTC. This encodes CASSYCPAGGRISYEQYF.

This chain links TRBV9 with TRBJ1-2; D not certain. Deletions cut 2 bases from V and 8 bases from J, with 16 bases between. Germline assignment: CDR1 SGDLS and CDR2 YYNGEE. The CDR3 consists of 14 residues. The CDR3 protein is CASSVGDQESGYTF. In nucleotides, the CDR3 is TGTGCCAGCAGCGTCGGGGATCAAGAATCGGGCTACACCTTC.

The CDR3 protein is CASGRGGEGEEQFF. The DNA for the CDR3 is TGCGCCAGCGGCCGGGGCGGGGAGGGAGAAGAGCAGTTCTTC. J is TRBJ2-1 and V is TRBV5-1; the match to TRBD2 covers 7 bases. Germline V gene data show CDR1 as SGHRS and CDR2 as YFSETQ. The ends lost 7 bases at V and 10 bases at J; junction bases unmatched: 14. This CDR3 has 14 amino acids.